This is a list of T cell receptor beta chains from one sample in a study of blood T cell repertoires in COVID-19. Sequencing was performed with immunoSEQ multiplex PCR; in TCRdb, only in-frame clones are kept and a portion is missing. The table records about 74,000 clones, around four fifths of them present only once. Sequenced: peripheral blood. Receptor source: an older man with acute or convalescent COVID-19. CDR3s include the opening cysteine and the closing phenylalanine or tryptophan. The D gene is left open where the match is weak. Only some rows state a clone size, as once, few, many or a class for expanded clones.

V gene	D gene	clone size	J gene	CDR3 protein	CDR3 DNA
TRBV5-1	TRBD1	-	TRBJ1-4	CASSSSGGNEKLFF	TGCGCCAGCAGTTCCTCAGGGGGAAATGAAAAACTGTTTTTT
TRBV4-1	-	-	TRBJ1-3	CASSQKYGAGNTIYF	TGCGCCAGCAGCCAAAAGTACGGGGCTGGAAACACCATATATTTT
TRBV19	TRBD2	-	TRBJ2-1	CASSRQSGVNYNEQFF	TGTGCCAGTAGTAGACAAAGCGGGGTGAACTACAATGAGCAGTTCTTC
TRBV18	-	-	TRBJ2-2	CASSPSQANTGELFF	TGTGCCAGCTCACCCTCCCAGGCGAACACCGGGGAGCTGTTTTTT
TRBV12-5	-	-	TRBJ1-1	CASGSNLGANTEAFF	TGTGCTAGTGGTTCCAACCTAGGGGCGAACACTGAAGCTTTCTTT
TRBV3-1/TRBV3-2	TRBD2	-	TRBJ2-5	CASSQHSGGKETQYF	TGTGCCAGCAGCCAACACAGCGGGGGGAAAGAGACCCAGTACTTC
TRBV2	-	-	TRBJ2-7	CASSRSWEQYF	TGTGCCAGCAGTCGGTCGTGGGAGCAGTACTTC
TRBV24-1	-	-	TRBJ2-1	CATSFPGGTVGEQFF	TGTGCCACCAGTTTCCCGGGCGGGACCGTAGGGGAGCAGTTCTTC
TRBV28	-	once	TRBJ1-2	CASSSPRDTDNYGYTF	TGTGCCAGCAGTTCCCCCCGGGACACAGATAACTATGGCTACACCTTC
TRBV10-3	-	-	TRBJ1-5	CAISDRYNQPQHF	TGTGCCATCAGTGACAGATACAATCAGCCCCAGCATTTT
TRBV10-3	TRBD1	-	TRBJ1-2	CAISGQGKGYTF	TGTGCCATCAGTGGACAGGGGAAAGGCTACACCTTC
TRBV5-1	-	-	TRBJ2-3	CASSSLGRAYTDTQYF	TGCGCCAGCAGTTCCTTAGGGCGGGCCTACACAGATACGCAGTATTTT
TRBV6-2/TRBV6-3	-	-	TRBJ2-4	CASSKLNIQYF	TGTGCCAGCAGCAAGCTGAACATTCAGTACTTC
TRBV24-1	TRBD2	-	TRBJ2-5	CATSGASGNQETQYF	TGTGCCACCAGTGGGGCTAGCGGGAACCAAGAGACCCAGTACTTC
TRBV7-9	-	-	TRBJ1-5	CASSFGGLVNQPQHF	TGTGCCAGCAGCTTTGGCGGTTTAGTTAATCAGCCCCAGCATTTT
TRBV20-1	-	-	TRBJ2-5	CSTRGEETQYF	TGCAGTACCCGAGGTGAAGAGACCCAGTACTTC
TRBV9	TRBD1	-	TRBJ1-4	CASSVEGTVGNEKLFF	TGTGCCAGCAGCGTAGAGGGGACAGTTGGTAATGAAAAACTGTTTTTT
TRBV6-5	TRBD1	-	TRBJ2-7	CASRRGTDRAGEQYF	TGTGCCAGCAGGCGAGGGACGGACAGGGCTGGCGAGCAGTACTTC